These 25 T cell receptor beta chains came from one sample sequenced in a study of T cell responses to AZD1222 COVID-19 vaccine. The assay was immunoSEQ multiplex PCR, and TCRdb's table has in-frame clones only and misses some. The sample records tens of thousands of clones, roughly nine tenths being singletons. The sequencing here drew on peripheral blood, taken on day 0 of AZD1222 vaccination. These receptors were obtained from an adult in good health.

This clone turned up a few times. CDR3 protein: CASSQVGGIRNSEQFF. The CDR3 DNA is TGTGCCAGCAGCCAAGTCGGCGGTATCCGGAACAGTGAGCAGTTCTTC. J is TRBJ2-1 and V is TRBV14, with unresolved D. This CDR3 spans 16 amino acids. Germline V gene lookup returns CDR1 SGHDN and CDR2 FVKESK. V lost 1 base to trimming and J lost 9 bases, with 19 bases between them.

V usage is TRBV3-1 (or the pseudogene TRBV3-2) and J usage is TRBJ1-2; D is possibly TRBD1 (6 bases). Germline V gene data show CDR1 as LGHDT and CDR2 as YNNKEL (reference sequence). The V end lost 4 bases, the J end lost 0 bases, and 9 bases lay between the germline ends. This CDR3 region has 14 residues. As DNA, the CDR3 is TGTGCCAGCAGCCGGACAGCCGCTAACTATGGCTACACCTTC. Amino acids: CASSRTAANYGYTF.

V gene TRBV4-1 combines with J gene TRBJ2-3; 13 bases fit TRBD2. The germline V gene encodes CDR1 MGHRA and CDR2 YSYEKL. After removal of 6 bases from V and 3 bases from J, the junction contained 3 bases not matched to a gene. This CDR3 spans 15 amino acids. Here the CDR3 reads CASRRLAGGTDTQYF. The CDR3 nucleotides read TGCGCCAGCAGAAGACTAGCGGGAGGAACAGATACGCAGTATTTT.

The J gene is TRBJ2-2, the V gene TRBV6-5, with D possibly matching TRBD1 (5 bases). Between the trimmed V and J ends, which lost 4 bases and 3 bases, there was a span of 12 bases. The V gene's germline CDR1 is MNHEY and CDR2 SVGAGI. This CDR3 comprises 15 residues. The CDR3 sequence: CASSSLLTDTGELFF. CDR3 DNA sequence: TGTGCCAGCAGTTCTCTCTTGACAGACACCGGGGAGCTGTTTTTT.

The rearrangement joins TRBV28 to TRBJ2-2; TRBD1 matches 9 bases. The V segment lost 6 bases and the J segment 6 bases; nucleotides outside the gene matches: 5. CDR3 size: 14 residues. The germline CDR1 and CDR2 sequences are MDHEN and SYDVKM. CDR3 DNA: TGTGCCAGCAGAGGGGGACAGGGTGCCGGGGAGCTGTTTTTT. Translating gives CASRGGQGAGELFF.

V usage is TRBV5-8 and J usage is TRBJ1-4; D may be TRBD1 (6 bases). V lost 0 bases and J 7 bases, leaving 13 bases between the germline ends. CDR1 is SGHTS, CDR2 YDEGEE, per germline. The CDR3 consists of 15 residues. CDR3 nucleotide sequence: TGTGCCAGCAGCTTGGCAGGGGTGGTGGTTGAAAAACTGTTTTTT. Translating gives CASSLAGVVVEKLFF.

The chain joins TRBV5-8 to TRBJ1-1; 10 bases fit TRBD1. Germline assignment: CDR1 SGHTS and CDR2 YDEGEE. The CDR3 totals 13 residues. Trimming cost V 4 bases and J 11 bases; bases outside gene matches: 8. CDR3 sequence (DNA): TGTGCCAGCAGCCCGGGACAGGGGCTGAATGCTTTCTTT. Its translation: CASSPGQGLNAFF.

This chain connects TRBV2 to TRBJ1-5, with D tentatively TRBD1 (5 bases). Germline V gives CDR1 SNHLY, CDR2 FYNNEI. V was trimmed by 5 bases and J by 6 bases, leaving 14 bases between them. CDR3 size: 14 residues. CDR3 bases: TGTGCCAGCAGTTCTCAGGCAGGGCGTCAGCCCCAGCATTTT. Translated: CASSSQAGRQPQHF.

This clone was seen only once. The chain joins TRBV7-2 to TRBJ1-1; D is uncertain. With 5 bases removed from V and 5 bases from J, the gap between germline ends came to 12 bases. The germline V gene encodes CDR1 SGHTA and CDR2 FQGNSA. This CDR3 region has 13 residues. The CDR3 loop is CASSPTPGTEAFF. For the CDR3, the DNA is TGTGCCAGCAGCCCGACCCCCGGTACTGAAGCTTTCTTT.

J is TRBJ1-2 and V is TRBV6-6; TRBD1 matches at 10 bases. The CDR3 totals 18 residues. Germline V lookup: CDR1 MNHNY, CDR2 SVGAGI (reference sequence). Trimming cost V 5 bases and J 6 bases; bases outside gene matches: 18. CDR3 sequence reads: CASSRLGTGASSGNGYTF. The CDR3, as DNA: TGTGCCAGCAGTCGATTAGGGACAGGGGCTTCAAGTGGTAATGGCTACACCTTC.

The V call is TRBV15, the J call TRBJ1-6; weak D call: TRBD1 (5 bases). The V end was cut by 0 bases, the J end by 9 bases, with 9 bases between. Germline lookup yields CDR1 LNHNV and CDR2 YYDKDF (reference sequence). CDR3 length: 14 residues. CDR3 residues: CATSREQGGSPLHF. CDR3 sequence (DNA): TGTGCCACCAGCAGAGAGCAGGGTGGTTCACCCCTCCACTTT.

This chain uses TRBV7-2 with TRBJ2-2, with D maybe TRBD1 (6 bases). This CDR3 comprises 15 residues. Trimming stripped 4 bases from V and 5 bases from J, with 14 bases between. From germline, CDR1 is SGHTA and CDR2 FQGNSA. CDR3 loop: CASSYSAGETGELFF. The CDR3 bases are TGTGCCAGCAGCTATAGCGCAGGGGAGACCGGGGAGCTGTTTTTT. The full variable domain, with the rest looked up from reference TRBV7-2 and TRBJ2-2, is GAGVSQSPSNKVTEKGKDVELRCDPISGHTALYWYRQSLGQGLEFLIYFQGNSAPDKSGLPSDRFSAERTGGSVSTLTIQRTQQEDSAVYLCASSYSAGETGELFFGEGSRLTVL.

CDR3 nucleotide sequence: TGTGCCAGTAGTATAGATATGGGGTTAGCGGCGTCCTACAATGAGCAGTTCTTC. Translated, it gives CASSIDMGLAASYNEQFF. The genes are TRBV19 and TRBJ2-1, with D possibly matching TRBD2 (6 bases). Germline lookup yields CDR1 LNHDA and CDR2 SQIVND (reference sequence). CDR3 length: 18 residues. V lost 0 bases to trimming and J lost 1 base, with 16 bases between them.

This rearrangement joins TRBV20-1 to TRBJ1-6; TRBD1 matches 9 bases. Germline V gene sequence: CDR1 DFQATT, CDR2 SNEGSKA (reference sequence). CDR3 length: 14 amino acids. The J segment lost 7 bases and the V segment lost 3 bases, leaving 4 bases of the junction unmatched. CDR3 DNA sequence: TGCAGTGCTAGTAGACAGGGGGGCAATTCACCCCTCCACTTT. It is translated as CSASRQGGNSPLHF.

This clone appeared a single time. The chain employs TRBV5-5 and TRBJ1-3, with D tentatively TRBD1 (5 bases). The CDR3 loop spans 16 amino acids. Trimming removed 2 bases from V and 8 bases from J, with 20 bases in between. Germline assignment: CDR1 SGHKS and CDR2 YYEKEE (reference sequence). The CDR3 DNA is TGTGCCAGCAGCTTCGAAACCGGGACCCTGGGGGACACCATATATTTT. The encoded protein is CASSFETGTLGDTIYF.

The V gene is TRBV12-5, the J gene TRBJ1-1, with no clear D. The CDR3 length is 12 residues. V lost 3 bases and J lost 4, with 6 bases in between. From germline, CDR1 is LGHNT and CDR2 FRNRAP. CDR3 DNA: TGTGCTAGTGGTTTAGACATCACTGAAGCTTTCTTT. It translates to CASGLDITEAFF.

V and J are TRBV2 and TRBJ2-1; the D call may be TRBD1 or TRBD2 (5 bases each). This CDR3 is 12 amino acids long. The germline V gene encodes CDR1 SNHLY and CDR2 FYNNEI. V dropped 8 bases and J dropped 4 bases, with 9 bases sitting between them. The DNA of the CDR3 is TGTGCCAGCGGGACGGGGTACAATGAGCAGTTCTTC. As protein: CASGTGYNEQFF.

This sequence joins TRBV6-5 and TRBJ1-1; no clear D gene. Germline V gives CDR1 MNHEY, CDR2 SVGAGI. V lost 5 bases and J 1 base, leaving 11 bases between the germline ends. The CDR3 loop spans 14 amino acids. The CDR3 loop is CASSRGRPNTEAFF. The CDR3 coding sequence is TGTGCCAGCAGTAGAGGCAGGCCGAACACTGAAGCTTTCTTT.

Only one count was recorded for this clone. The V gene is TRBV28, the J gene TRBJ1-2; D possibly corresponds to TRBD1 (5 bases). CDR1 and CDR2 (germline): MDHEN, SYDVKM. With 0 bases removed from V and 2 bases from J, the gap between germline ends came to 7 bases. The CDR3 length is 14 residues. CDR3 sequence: CASSLWGDNYGYTF. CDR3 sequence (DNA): TGTGCCAGCAGTTTATGGGGGGACAACTATGGCTACACCTTC.

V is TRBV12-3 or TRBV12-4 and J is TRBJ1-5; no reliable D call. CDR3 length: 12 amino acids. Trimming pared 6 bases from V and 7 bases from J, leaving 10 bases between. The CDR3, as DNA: TGTGCCAGCAGCGTAGGTGTCCAGCCCCAGCATTTT. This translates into CASSVGVQPQHF.

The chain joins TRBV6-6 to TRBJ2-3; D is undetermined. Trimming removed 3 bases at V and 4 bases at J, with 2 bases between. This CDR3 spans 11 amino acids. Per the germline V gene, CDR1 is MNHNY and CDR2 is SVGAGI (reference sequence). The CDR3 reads CASSYSDTQYF. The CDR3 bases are TGTGCCAGCAGTTATTCAGATACGCAGTATTTT.

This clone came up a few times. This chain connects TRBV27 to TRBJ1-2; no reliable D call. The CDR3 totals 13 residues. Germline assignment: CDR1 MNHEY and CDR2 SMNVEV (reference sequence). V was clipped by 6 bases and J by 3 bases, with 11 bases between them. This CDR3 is CASSRTGYYGYTF. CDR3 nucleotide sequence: TGTGCCAGCAGCCGGACGGGGTACTATGGCTACACCTTC.

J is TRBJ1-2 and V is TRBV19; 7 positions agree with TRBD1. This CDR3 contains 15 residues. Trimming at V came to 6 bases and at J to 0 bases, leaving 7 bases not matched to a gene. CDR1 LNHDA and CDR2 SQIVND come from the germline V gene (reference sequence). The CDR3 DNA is TGTGCCAGTAGAAAGGGGGCCGGGACTAACTATGGCTACACCTTC. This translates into CASRKGAGTNYGYTF. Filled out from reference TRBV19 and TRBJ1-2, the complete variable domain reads DGGITQSPKYLFRKEGQNVTLSCEQNLNHDAMYWYRQDPGQGLRLIYYSQIVNDFQKGDIAEGYSVSREKKESFPLTVTSAQKNPTAFYLCASRKGAGTNYGYTFGSGTRLTVV.

The CDR3 spells CASSELGYEQYF. CDR3 sequence (DNA): TGTGCCAGCAGTGAGTTGGGCTACGAGCAGTACTTC. The V call is TRBV6-1, the J call TRBJ2-7; no clear D. The germline V gene encodes CDR1 MNHNS and CDR2 SASEGT. With 3 bases removed from V and 3 bases from J, the gap between germline ends came to 6 bases. The CDR3 is made up of 12 amino acids.

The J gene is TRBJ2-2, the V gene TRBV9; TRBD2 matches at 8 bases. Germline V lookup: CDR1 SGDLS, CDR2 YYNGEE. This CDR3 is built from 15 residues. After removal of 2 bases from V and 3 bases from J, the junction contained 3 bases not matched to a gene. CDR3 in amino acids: CASSVGGDYTGELFF. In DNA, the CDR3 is TGTGCCAGCAGCGTCGGGGGGGATTACACCGGGGAGCTGTTTTTT.